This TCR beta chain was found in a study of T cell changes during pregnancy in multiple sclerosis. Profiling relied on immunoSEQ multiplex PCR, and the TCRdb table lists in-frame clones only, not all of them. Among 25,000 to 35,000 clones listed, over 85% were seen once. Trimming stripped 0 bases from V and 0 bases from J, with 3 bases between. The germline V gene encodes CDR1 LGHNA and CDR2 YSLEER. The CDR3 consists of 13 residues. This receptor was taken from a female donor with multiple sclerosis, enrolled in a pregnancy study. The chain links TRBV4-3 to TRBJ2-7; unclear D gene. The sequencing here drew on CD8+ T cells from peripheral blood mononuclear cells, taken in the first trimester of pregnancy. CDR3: CASSQDLSYEQYF. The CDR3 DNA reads TGCGCCAGCAGCCAAGATCTCTCCTACGAGCAGTACTTC.